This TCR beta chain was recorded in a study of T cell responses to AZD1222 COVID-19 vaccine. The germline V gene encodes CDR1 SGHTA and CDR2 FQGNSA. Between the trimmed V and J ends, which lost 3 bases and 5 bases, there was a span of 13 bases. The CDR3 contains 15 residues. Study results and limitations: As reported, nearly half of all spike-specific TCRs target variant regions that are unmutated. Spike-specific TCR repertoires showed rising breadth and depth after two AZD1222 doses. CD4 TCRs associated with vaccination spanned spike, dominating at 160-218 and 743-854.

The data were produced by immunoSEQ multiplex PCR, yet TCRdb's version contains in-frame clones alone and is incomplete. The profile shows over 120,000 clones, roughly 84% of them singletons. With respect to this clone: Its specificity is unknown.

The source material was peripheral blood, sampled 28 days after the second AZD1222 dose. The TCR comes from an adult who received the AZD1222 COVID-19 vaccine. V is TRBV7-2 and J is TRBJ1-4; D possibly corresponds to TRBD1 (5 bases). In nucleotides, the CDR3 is TGTGCCAGCAGCTTTACCCCAGGGCCCAATGAAAAACTGTTTTTT. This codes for CASSFTPGPNEKLFF.